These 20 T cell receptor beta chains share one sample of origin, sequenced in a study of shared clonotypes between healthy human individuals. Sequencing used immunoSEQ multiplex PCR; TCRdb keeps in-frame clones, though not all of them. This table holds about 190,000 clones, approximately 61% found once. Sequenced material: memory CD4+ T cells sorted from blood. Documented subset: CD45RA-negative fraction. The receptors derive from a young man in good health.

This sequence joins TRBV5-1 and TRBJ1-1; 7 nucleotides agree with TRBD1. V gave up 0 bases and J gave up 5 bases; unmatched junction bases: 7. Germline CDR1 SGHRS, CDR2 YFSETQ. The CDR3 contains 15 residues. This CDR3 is CASSLAPGGGTEAFF. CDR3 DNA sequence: TGCGCCAGCAGCTTGGCTCCAGGGGGTGGGACTGAAGCTTTCTTT.

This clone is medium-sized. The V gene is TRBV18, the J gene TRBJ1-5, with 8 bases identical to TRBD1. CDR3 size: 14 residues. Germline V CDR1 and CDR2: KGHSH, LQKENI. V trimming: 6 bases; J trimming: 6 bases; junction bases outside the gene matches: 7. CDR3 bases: TGTGCCAGCTCGCCGGGACAGGCGGCTCAGCCCCAGCATTTT. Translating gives CASSPGQAAQPQHF.

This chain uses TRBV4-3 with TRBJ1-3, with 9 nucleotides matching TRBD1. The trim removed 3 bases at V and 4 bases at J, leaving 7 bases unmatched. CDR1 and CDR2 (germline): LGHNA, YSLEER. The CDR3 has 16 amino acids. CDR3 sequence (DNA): TGCGCCAGCAGCCAGGGGACAGGGTTCGGAGGAAACACCATATATTTT. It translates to CASSQGTGFGGNTIYF.

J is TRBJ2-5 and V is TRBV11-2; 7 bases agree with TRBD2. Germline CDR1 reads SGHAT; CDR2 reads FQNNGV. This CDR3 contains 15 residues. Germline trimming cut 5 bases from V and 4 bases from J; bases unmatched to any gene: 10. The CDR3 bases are TGTGCCAGCAGCCCCTGGGTAGGGGAGGGAGAGACCCAGTACTTC. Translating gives CASSPWVGEGETQYF.

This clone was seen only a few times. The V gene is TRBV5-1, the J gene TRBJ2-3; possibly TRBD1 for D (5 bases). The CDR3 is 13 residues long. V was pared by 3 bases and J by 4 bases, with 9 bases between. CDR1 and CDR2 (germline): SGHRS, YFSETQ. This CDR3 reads CASSYEGADTQYF. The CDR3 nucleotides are TGCGCCAGCAGCTACGAAGGGGCAGATACGCAGTATTTT.

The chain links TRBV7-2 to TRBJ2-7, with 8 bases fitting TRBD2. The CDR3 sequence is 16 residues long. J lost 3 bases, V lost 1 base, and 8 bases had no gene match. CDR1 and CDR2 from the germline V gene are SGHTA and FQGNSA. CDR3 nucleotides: TGTGCCAGCAGCTTAGATGGAGCGGGAGTGAGCTACGAGCAGTACTTC. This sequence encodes CASSLDGAGVSYEQYF. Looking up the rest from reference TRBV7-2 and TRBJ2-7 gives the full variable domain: GAGVSQSPSNKVTEKGKDVELRCDPISGHTALYWYRQSLGQGLEFLIYFQGNSAPDKSGLPSDRFSAERTGGSVSTLTIQRTQQEDSAVYLCASSLDGAGVSYEQYFGPGTRLTVT.

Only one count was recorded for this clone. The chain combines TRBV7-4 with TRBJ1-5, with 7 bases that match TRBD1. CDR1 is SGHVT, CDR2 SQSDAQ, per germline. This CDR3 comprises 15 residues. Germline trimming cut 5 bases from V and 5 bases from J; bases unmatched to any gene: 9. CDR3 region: CASSPIDRDHQPQHF. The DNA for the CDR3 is TGTGCCAGCAGCCCCATTGACAGGGATCATCAGCCCCAGCATTTT.

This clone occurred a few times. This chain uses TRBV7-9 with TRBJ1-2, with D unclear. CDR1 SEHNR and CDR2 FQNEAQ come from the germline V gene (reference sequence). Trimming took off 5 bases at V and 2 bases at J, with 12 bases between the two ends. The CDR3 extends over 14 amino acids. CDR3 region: CASSPASRNYGYTF. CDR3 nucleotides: TGTGCCAGCAGCCCCGCATCGAGAAACTATGGCTACACCTTC. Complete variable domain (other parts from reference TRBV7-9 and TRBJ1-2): DTGVSQNPRHKITKRGQNVTFRCDPISEHNRLYWYRQTLGQGPEFLTYFQNEAQLEKSRLLSDRFSAERPKGSFSTLEIQRTEQGDSAMYLCASSPASRNYGYTFGSGTRLTVV.

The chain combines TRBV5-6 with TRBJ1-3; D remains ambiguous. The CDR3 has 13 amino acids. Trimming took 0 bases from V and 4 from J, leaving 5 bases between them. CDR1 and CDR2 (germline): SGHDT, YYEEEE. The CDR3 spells CASSLVPGNTIYF. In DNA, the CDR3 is TGTGCCAGCAGCTTGGTCCCGGGAAACACCATATATTTT.

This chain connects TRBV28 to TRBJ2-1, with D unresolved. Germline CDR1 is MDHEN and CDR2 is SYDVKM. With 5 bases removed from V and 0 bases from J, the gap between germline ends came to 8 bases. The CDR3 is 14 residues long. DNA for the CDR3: TGTGCCAGCAGTCCGGCGACCTCCTACAATGAGCAGTTCTTC. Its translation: CASSPATSYNEQFF. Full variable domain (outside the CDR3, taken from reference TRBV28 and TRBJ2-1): DVKVTQSSRYLVKRTGEKVFLECVQDMDHENMFWYRQDPGLGLRLIYFSYDVKMKEKGDIPEGYSVSREKKERFSLILESASTNQTSMYLCASSPATSYNEQFFGPGTRLTVL.

The CDR3 loop reads CASSPQTGNTGELFF. The CDR3 DNA reads TGCGCCAGCAGCCCGCAGACAGGGAACACCGGGGAGCTGTTTTTT. The chain recombines TRBV5-1 with TRBJ2-2; D is possibly TRBD1 (6 bases). The CDR3 is 15 residues long. Germline lookup yields CDR1 SGHRS and CDR2 YFSETQ. Trimming shortened V by 4 bases and J by 1 base, and 11 bases separated the two germline ends.

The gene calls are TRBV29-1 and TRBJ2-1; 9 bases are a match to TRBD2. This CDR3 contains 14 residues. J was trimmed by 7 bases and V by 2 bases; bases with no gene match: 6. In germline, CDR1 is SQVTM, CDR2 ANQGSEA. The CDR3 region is CSVERGRAGNEQFF. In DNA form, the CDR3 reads TGCAGCGTTGAACGCGGGAGGGCTGGGAATGAGCAGTTCTTC.

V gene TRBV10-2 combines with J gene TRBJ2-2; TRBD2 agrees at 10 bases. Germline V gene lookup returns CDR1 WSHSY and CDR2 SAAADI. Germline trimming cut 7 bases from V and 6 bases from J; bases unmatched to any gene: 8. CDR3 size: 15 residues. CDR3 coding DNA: TGCGCCAGCACGTCCCTAGCGGGAGCGGCCGGGGAGCTGTTTTTT. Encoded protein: CASTSLAGAAGELFF.

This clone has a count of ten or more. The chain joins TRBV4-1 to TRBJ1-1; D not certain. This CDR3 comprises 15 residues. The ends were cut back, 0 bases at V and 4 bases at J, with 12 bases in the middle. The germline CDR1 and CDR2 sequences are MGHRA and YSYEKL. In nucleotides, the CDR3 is TGCGCCAGCAGCCAAGATTTTGGGAGGGTCACTGAAGCTTTCTTT. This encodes CASSQDFGRVTEAFF.

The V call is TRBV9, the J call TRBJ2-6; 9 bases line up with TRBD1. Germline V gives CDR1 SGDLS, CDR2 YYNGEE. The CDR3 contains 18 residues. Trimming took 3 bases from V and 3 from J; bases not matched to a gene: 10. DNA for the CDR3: TGTGCCAGCAGCGCCCCCGGACAGGGGATTTTTGGGGCCAACGTCCTGACTTTC. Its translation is CASSAPGQGIFGANVLTF.

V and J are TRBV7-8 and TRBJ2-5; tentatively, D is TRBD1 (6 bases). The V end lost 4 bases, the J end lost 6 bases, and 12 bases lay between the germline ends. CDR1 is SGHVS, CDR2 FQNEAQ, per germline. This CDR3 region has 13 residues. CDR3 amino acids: CASSSPGHQTQYF. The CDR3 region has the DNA TGTGCCAGCAGCTCTCCGGGACATCAGACCCAGTACTTC.

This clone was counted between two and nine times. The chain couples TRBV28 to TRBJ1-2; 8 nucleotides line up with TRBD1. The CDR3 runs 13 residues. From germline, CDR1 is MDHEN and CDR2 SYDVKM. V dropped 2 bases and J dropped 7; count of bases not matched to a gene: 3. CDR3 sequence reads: CASSLGRGLGYTF. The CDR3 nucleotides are TGTGCCAGCAGTTTAGGCAGGGGGCTTGGCTACACCTTC.

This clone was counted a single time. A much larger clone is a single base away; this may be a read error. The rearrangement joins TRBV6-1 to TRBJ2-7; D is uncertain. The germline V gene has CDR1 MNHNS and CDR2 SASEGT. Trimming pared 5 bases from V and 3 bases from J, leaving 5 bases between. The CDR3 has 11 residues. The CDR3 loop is CASSSHYEQYF. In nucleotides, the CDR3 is TGTGCCAGCAGTTCCCACTACGAGCAGTACTTC.

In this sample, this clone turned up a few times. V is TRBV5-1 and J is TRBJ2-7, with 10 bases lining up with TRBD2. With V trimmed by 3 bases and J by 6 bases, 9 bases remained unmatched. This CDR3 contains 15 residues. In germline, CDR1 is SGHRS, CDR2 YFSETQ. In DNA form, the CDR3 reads TGCGCCAGCAGCTACAGAGCGGGAGGGGGTTCCGAGCAGTACTTC. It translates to CASSYRAGGGSEQYF.

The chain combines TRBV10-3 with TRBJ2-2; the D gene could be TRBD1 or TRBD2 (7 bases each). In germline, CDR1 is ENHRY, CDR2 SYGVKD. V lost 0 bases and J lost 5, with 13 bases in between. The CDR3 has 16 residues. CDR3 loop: CAISESPGGATGELFF. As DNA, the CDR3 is TGTGCCATCAGTGAGTCTCCAGGGGGGGCAACCGGGGAGCTGTTTTTT.